This TCR beta chain came from a study of a mutant IDH1 vaccine in newly diagnosed glioma. Study-level background: In some groups vaccination began 4-6 weeks post-radiotherapy; others received it with temozolomide. There were about 62% males and 37.5% females among treated patients, whose mean age was roughly 40 years. Study-wide points: Seemingly, top peripheral T cell clonotype changes bore no relation to pseudoprogression.

Sequencing used immunoSEQ multiplex PCR; TCRdb keeps in-frame clones, though not all of them. Seen here are about 48,000 clones, more than 65% observed once, and the top ten hold roughly 6.3%. Regarding this clone: Its antigen is as yet unknown.

V was shortened by 8 bases and J by 3 bases, with 11 bases between the two germline ends. The CDR3 loop spans 13 amino acids. CDR1 and CDR2 from the germline V gene are MNHNS and SASEGT. As for time point: week 35, safety follow-up. Doses of 300 ug of mutant IDH1 20-mer peptide were given with topical imiquimod. This chain joins TRBV6-1 and TRBJ2-4, with D hard to call. This TCR was recovered from a man between 40 and 49 years old with glioma. This specimen was PBMCs, taken from a glioma patient whose treatment included an IDH1 peptide vaccine. CDR3 protein: CASSIVVKNIQYF. The CDR3 region has the DNA TGTGCCAGCTCAATAGTGGTCAAAAACATTCAGTACTTC.